Sequencing of this TCR beta chain was carried out in a study of OX40 agonist ivuxolimab in advanced cancers. Only in-frame clones appear in the TCRdb table, and some are missing; sequencing was by immunoSEQ multiplex PCR. The table includes 9,500 to 10,000 clones, around 89% detected once. CDR1 and CDR2 (germline): SGHNT, YENEEA. The junction had 10 bases not matched to a gene; V was cut back by 1 base and J by 5 bases. This CDR3 region has 16 residues. Sequenced material: CD4+ or CD8+ T cells sorted from blood, taken in a trial of the OX40 agonist ivuxolimab. J is TRBJ1-1 and V is TRBV11-3, with 7 bases lining up with TRBD1. This TCR derives from an adult with an advanced solid tumor such as melanoma, head and neck, liver or kidney cancer. CDR3 amino acids: CASSLGPTGQGTEAFF. CDR3 in DNA: TGTGCCAGCAGCTTAGGTCCGACAGGGCAAGGGACTGAAGCTTTCTTT. The variable domain in full, completed from reference TRBV11-3 and TRBJ1-1, reads EAGVVQSPRYKIIEKKQPVAFWCNPISGHNTLYWYLQNLGQGPELLIRYENEEAVDDSQLPKDRFSAERLKGVDSTLKIQPAELGDSAVYLCASSLGPTGQGTEAFFGQGTRLTVV.